Each of the 2 T cell receptor beta chains below was sequenced from the same sample in a study of T cell clonality in common variable immunodeficiency. These receptors' antigens are unknown. Sequenced by immunoSEQ multiplex PCR; TCRdb stores in-frame clones only, minus some. The repertoire consists of 30,000 to 35,000 clones, none detected only once. Study-level points and caveats: Reportedly, TCR beta sequences from common variable immunodeficiency showed fewer deletions and N-nucleotide insertions.

The sequencing sample was made of peripheral blood mononuclear cells. The source is a human donor with common variable immunodeficiency.

As to this clone: The CDR3 is cut off 3 residues early in the read; its end comes from the germline J gene. J is TRBJ1-6 and V is TRBV7-9; maybe TRBD1 (6 bases). CDR3 size: 14 residues. V was trimmed by 2 bases and J by 10 bases, leaving 12 bases between them. Germline V gene lookup returns CDR1 SEHNR and CDR2 FQNEAQ (reference sequence). The CDR3 bases that were read are TGTGCCAGCAGCTTAAAGGGGGTAGAGTCACCC. This codes for CASSLKGVESP. The CDR3, in full, reads CASSLKGVESPLHF. The complete variable domain, with remaining parts taken from reference TRBV7-9 and TRBJ1-6, reads DTGVSQNPRHKITKRGQNVTFRCDPISEHNRLYWYRQTLGQGPEFLTYFQNEAQLEKSRLLSDRFSAERPKGSFSTLEIQRTEQGDSAMYLCASSLKGVESPLHFGNGTRLTVT.

This clone has ten or more counts. The read terminates 3 residues before the CDR3 end, so the remaining end is supplied by the germline J gene. The chain employs TRBV28 and TRBJ2-3; 9 bases are shared with TRBD1. The CDR3 covers 14 residues. V lost 7 bases, J lost 7 bases, and 9 bases stayed unmatched. Germline CDR1 reads MDHEN; CDR2 reads SYDVKM. The CDR3 bases that were read are TGTGCCAGCACCGGGACAGGGAGGTCAAATACG. Its translation: CASTGTGRSNT. The entire CDR3 protein is CASTGTGRSNTQYF.